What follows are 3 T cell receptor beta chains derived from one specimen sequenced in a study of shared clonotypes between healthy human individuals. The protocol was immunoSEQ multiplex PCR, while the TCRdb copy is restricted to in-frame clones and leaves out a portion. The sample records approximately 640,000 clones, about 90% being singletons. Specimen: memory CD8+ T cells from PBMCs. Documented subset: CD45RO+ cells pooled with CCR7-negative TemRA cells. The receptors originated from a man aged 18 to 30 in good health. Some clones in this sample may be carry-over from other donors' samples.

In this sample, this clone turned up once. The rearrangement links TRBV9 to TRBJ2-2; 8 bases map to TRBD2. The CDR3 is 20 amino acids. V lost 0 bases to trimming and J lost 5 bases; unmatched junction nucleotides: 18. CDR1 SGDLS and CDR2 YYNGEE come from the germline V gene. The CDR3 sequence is CASSVVLKRGAGDRTGELFF. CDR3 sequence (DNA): TGTGCCAGCAGCGTAGTATTAAAGCGGGGAGCGGGAGATCGGACCGGGGAGCTGTTTTTT.

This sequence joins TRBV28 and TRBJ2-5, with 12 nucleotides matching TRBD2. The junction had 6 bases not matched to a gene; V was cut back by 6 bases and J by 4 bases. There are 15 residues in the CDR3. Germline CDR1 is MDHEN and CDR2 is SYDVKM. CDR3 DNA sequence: TGTGCCAGCAGGGACCGACTAGCGGGGGCAGAGACCCAGTACTTC. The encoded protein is CASRDRLAGAETQYF.

The CDR3 loop reads CASSLSSTSVKGTDTQYF. The CDR3, as DNA: TGTGCCAGCAGTTTATCCTCAACTTCAGTCAAGGGGACAGATACGCAGTATTTT. This chain joins TRBV27 and TRBJ2-3, with a possible D match to TRBD1 (5 bases). Germline V lookup: CDR1 MNHEY, CDR2 SMNVEV (reference sequence). Trimming took off 0 bases at V and 3 bases at J, with 19 bases between the two ends. The CDR3 totals 18 residues.